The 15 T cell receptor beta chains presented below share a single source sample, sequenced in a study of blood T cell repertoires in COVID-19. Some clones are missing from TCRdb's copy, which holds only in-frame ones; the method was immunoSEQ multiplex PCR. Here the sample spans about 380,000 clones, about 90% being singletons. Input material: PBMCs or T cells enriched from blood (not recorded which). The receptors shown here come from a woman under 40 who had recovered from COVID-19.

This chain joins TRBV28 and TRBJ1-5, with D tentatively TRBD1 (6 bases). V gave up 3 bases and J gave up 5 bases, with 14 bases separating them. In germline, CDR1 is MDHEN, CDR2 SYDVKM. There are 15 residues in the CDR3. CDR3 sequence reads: CASSFSITGYQPQHF. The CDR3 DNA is TGTGCCAGCAGTTTCTCCATAACAGGGTATCAGCCCCAGCATTTT.

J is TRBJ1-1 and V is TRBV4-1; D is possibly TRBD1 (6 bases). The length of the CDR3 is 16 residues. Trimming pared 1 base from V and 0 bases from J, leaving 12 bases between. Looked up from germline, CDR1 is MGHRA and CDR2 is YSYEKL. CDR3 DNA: TGCGCCAGCAGCCAAGTGGTTGGACAGATGAACACTGAAGCTTTCTTT. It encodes CASSQVVGQMNTEAFF.

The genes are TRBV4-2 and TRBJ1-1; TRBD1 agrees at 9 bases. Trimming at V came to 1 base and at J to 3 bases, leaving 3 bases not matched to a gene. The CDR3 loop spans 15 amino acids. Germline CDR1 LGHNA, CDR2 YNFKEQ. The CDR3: CASSQGQGVDTEAFF. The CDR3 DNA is TGTGCCAGCAGCCAAGGACAGGGGGTGGACACTGAAGCTTTCTTT.

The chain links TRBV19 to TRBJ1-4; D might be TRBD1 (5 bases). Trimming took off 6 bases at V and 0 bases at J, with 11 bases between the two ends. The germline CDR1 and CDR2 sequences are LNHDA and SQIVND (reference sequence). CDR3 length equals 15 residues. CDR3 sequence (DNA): TGTGCCAGTAGCAACAGGTTTGCAACTAATGAAAAACTGTTTTTT. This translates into CASSNRFATNEKLFF.

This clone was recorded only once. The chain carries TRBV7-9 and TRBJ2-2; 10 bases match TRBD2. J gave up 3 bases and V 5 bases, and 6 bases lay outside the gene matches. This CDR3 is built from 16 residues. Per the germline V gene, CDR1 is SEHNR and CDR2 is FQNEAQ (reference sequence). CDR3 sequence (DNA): TGTGCCAGCAGCCTCGGGACTAGCGAATACACCGGGGAGCTGTTTTTT. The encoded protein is CASSLGTSEYTGELFF.

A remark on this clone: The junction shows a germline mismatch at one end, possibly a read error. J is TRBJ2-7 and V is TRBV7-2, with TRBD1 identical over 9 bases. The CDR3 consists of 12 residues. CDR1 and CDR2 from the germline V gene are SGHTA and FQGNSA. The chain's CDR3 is CASSSTGTGKNF. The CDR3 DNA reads TGTGCCAGCAGCTCCACCGGGACAGGGAAAAACTTC.

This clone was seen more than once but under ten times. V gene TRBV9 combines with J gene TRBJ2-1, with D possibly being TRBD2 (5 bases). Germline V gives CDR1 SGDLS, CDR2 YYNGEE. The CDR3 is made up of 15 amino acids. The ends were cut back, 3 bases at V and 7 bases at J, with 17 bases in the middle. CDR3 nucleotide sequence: TGTGCCAGCAGCGCGGACTGGGTTTTATCGAATGAGCAGTTCTTC. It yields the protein CASSADWVLSNEQFF.

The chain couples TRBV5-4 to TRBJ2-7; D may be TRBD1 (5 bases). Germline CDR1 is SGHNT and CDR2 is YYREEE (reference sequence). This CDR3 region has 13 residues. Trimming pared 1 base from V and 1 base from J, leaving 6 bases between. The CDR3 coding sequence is TGTGCCAGCAGCTTGTGGACATCCTACGAGCAGTACTTC. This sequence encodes CASSLWTSYEQYF.

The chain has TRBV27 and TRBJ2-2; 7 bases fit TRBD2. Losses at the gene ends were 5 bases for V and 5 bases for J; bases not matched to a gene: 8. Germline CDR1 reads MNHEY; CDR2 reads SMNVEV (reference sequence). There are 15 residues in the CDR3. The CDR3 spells CASSIRTRGTGELFF. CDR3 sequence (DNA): TGTGCCAGCAGTATCCGGACTAGAGGGACCGGGGAGCTGTTTTTT.

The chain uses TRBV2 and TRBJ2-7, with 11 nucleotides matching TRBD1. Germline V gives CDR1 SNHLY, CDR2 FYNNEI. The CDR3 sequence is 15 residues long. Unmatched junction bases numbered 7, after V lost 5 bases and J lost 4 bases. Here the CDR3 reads CASSQGQGAPYEQYF. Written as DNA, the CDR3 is TGTGCCAGCAGTCAAGGACAGGGGGCGCCTTACGAGCAGTACTTC.

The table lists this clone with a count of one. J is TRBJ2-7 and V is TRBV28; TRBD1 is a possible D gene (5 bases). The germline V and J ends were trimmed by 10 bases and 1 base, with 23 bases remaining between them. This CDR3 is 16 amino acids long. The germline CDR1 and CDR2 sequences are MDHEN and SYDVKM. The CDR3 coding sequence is TGTGCCACCGCCTCCTCCCTTGACAGTTTATCCTACGAGCAGTACTTC. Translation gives CATASSLDSLSYEQYF.

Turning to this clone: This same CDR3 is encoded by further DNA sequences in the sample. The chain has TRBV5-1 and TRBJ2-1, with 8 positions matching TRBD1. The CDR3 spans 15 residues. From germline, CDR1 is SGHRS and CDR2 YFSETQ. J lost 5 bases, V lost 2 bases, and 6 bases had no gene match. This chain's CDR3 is CASSLGDRPHNEQFF. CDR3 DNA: TGCGCCAGCAGCTTAGGGGACAGGCCTCACAATGAGCAGTTCTTC.

The CDR3 nucleotides read TGTGCCAGCAGCTCTCCGGGACAGGGTAATGAGCAGTACTTC. It specifies CASSSPGQGNEQYF. The chain couples TRBV7-8 to TRBJ2-7, with 9 bases lining up with TRBD1. V gave up 4 bases and J gave up 7 bases; unmatched junction bases: 8. Germline CDR1 is SGHVS and CDR2 is FQNEAQ. This CDR3 comprises 14 residues.

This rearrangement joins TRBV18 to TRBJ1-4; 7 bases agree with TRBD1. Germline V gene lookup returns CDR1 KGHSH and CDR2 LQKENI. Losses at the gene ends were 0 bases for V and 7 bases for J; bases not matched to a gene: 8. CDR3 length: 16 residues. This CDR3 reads CASSPPNRGLGEKLFF. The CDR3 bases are TGTGCCAGCTCACCACCGAACAGGGGCTTGGGTGAAAAACTGTTTTTT.

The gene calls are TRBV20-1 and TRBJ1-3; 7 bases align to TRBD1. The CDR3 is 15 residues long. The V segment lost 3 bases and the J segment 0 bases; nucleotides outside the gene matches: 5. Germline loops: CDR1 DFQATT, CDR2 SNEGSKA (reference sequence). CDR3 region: CSASDRVRSGNTIYF. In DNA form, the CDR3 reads TGCAGTGCTAGTGACAGGGTTCGCTCTGGAAACACCATATATTTT.